This entry is about one T cell receptor beta chain. Its cognate antigen is unknown. Germline V gene sequence: CDR1 LNHDA, CDR2 SQIVND (reference sequence). The CDR3 has 14 residues. The J segment lost 3 bases and the V segment lost 4 bases, leaving 3 bases of the junction unmatched. These data are taken from a study of cytomegalovirus exposure and HLA in healthy donors. Study details: Later, an analysis reported that the 110 or so validation repertoires had used the same platform as the roughly 720 first-cohort repertoires. Findings and limits, study-wide: There were a few CMV-associated chains whose specificity for CMV antigens was confirmed in vitro. In the 100 to 150 validation repertoires, about 94% of cluster scores exceeded 0, per a later analysis.

Separate from the approximately 700-subject first cohort was the 120-subject validation cohort, to which the donors belonged. Only in-frame clones appear in the TCRdb table, and some are missing; sequencing was by immunoSEQ multiplex PCR. The data show roughly 150,000 clones, 88% seen once. The receptor comes from a man aged 18 to 29 in good health and CMV-seronegative. Sequencing used PBMCs. This chain links TRBV19 with TRBJ2-7; TRBD2 matches 10 bases. The CDR3 is CASSTLAGHYEQYF. The CDR3 DNA reads as TGTGCCAGTAGTACACTAGCGGGACACTACGAGCAGTACTTC.